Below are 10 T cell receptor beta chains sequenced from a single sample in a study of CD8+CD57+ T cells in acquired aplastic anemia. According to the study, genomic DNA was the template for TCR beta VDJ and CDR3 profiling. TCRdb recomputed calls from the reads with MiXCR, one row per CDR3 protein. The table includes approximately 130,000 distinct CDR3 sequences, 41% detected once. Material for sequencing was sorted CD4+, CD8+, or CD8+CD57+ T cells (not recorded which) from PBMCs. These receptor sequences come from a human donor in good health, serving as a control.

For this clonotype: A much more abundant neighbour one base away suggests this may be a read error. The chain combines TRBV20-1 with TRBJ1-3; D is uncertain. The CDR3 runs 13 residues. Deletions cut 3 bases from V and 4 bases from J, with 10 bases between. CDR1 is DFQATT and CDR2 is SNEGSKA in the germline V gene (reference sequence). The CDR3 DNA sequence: TGCAGTGCTAGTGGGTGGCGGGGAAACACCATATATTTT. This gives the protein CSASGWRGNTIYF.

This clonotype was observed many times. The CDR3 here is CASSPTRRVVTGELFF. The CDR3, as DNA: TGTGCCAGTAGTCCGACCCGCAGGGTTGTAACCGGGGAGCTGTTTTTT. The gene calls are TRBV19 and TRBJ2-2; TRBD1 is a possible D gene (5 bases). Looked up from germline, CDR1 is LNHDA and CDR2 is SQIVND (reference sequence). The CDR3 sequence is 16 residues long. V lost 5 bases to trimming and J lost 5 bases, with 18 bases between them. The variable domain in full, completed from reference TRBV19 and TRBJ2-2, reads DGGITQSPKYLFRKEGQNVTLSCEQNLNHDAMYWYRQDPGQGLRLIYYSQIVNDFQKGDIAEGYSVSREKKESFPLTVTSAQKNPTAFYLCASSPTRRVVTGELFFGEGSRLTVL.

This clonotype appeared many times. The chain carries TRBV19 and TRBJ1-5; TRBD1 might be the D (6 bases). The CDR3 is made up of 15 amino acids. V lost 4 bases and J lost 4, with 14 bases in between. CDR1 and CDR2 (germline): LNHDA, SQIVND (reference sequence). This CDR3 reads CASSTRRGPNQPQHF. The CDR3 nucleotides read TGTGCCAGTAGTACAAGGCGGGGGCCTAATCAGCCCCAGCATTTT.

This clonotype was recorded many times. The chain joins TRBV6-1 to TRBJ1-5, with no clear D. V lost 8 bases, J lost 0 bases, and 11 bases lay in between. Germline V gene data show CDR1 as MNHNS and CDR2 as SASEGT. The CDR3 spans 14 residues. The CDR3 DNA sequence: TGTGCCAGCGGTCGCCCCGATAGCAATCAGCCCCAGCATTTT. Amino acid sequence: CASGRPDSNQPQHF.

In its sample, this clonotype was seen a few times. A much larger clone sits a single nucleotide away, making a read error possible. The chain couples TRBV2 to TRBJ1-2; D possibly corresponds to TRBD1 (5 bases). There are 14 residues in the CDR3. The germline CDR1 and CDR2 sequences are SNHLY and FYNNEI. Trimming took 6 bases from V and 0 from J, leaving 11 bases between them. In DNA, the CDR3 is TGTGCCAGCAGCCGGGACGACGCTAACTATGGCTACACCTTC. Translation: CASSRDDANYGYTF.

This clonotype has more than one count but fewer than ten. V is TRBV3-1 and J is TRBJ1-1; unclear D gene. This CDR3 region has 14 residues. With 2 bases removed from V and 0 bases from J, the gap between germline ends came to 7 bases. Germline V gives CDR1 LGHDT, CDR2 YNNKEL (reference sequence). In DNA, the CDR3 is TGTGCCAGCAGCCAAACCAGACTGAACACTGAAGCTTTCTTT. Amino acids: CASSQTRLNTEAFF.

CDR3 coding DNA: TGTGCCAGCTCACCTGACAGGCGAAACACTGAAGCTTTCTTT. It yields the protein CASSPDRRNTEAFF. The chain links TRBV18 to TRBJ1-1; a weak D match, TRBD1 (6 bases). The CDR3 contains 14 residues. CDR1 is KGHSH and CDR2 is LQKENI in the germline V gene. V gave up 3 bases and J gave up 2 bases, with 10 bases separating them.

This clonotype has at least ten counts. In nucleotides, the CDR3 is TGCAGTGCTAGAGGGGAGATGGGCGGGGAGCTGTTTTTT. Translated, it gives CSARGEMGGELFF. The chain employs TRBV20-1 and TRBJ2-2; TRBD2 might be the D (5 bases). CDR1 and CDR2 (germline): DFQATT, SNEGSKA (reference sequence). This CDR3 contains 13 residues. With 1 base removed from V and 7 bases from J, the gap between germline ends came to 10 bases.

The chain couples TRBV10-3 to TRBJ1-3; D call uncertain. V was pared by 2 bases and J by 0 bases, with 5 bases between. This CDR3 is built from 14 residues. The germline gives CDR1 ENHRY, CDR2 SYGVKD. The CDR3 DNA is TGTGCCATCAGTGAGGCAAGCTCTGGAAACACCATATATTTT. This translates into CAISEASSGNTIYF.

This CDR3 is CASSLAGTGGSGSYGYTF. The CDR3 DNA sequence: TGTGCCAGCAGCTTGGCCGGGACAGGGGGTAGCGGTAGCTATGGCTACACCTTC. The rearrangement joins TRBV5-4 to TRBJ1-2; 11 nucleotides line up with TRBD1. Germline CDR1 reads SGHNT; CDR2 reads YYREEE (reference sequence). The CDR3 is 18 amino acids. The ends lost 0 bases at V and 4 bases at J; junction bases unmatched: 11.